These T cell receptor beta chains were read from a single sample in a study of T cell responses to AZD1222 COVID-19 vaccine. The protocol was immunoSEQ multiplex PCR, while the TCRdb copy is restricted to in-frame clones and leaves out a portion. Of tens of thousands of clones listed, around 90% are singletons. Source: peripheral blood, taken 28 days after the second AZD1222 dose. The receptors originated from an adult who received the AZD1222 COVID-19 vaccine. CDR3s leave out the opening cysteine and the closing phenylalanine or tryptophan.

V	J	CDR3
TRBV29-1	TRBJ1-1	SVEGRVRLKTEAF
TRBV10-1	TRBJ2-5	ASSAGLAGGQETQY
TRBV7-2	TRBJ2-1	ASSPWTGAYSSYNEQF
TRBV4-1	TRBJ1-5	ASSQDVSRVINQPQH
TRBV14	TRBJ2-3	ASSQEWLLQADTQY
TRBV2	TRBJ1-5	ASSGPGQGRQPQH
TRBV2	TRBJ2-5	ASSGQGQAETQY
TRBV5-8	TRBJ1-5	ASSPGGEHQPQH
TRBV6-5	TRBJ1-2	ASSTGTVNRGYT
TRBV27	TRBJ2-1	ASSRTSGGAMARNEQF
TRBV11-2	TRBJ1-5	ASSVDRDRQPQH
TRBV7-2	TRBJ2-7	ASSFRLNSYEQY
TRBV7-9	TRBJ1-1	ASSLDANTEAF
TRBV19	TRBJ2-7	ASSSSRVYEQY
TRBV7-3	TRBJ2-1	ASSSPGGSNEQF
TRBV2	TRBJ1-2	ASSEYRGTGYGYT
TRBV5-1	TRBJ1-1	ASSLRYSLMNTEAF
TRBV5-1	TRBJ2-3	ASSQEGLSSTDTQY
TRBV11-2	TRBJ2-1	ASSPLGLASQEQF
TRBV20-1	TRBJ1-1	SANDSPSGTEAF
TRBV3-1/TRBV3-2	TRBJ2-5	ASSQGITSGGAGETQY
TRBV12-3/TRBV12-4	TRBJ1-2	ASRKGDYGYT
TRBV5-4	TRBJ1-3	ASSLGGGLRSGNTIY
TRBV5-1	TRBJ2-5	ASSLGPGGETQY
TRBV12-3/TRBV12-4	TRBJ1-1	ASSWDSFEAF
TRBV6-5	TRBJ2-2	ASSYFQGDSTGELF
TRBV7-9	TRBJ2-1	ATARDVRGTPIYNEQF
TRBV6-6	TRBJ1-4	ASSQRAGVRYNEKLF
TRBV18	TRBJ2-1	ASSSRLAGSSYNEQF
TRBV13	TRBJ2-7	ASSLVSGFNEQY
TRBV7-2	TRBJ1-6	ASSLGSSYNSPLH
TRBV24-1	TRBJ2-3	ATSGDSDTQY
TRBV5-4	TRBJ2-7	ASSSSQGAGEQY
TRBV14	TRBJ1-3	ASSQRINTFPGNTIY
TRBV2	TRBJ2-5	ASTRAGLAKETQY
TRBV6-5	TRBJ1-1	ASSYSRVVNTEAF
TRBV2	TRBJ2-1	ASSPFGGPSSYNEQF
TRBV19	TRBJ1-1	ASSMGSGGVTEAF
TRBV5-1	TRBJ1-3	ASSLDGGIGNTIY
TRBV4-1	TRBJ2-2	ASRRLPGATGELF
TRBV28	TRBJ1-2	AVRGTNFGGYT
TRBV4-1	TRBJ2-7	ASSHGRDGDRSYEQY
TRBV5-6	TRBJ2-7	ASSPLSSDRIYEQY
TRBV4-3	TRBJ2-3	ASSQNRGTSTDTQY
TRBV7-6	TRBJ1-1	ASSFEDSTEAF